This entry concerns a single T cell receptor beta chain. This specimen comes from a study of blood T cell repertoires in COVID-19. Study-level background: There were acute and convalescent COVID-19 samples, and they came from the United States, Italy and Spain. The analysed material was cDNA or gDNA that came from T cells, B-cell-depleted T cells, or PBMCs.

Study processing details: Amplification of reference gene primers was used by the study to estimate nucleated cell counts. Measured with immunoSEQ multiplex PCR; TCRdb has only the in-frame clones, and not every one. V, J and clone size reflect that table, while D and trimming were determined from the DNA. The sample yields 250,000 to 300,000 clones, around four fifths seen once. The CDR3 totals 11 residues. After removal of 11 bases from V and 5 bases from J, the junction contained 6 bases not matched to a gene. CDR1 is SGHVS and CDR2 is FNYEAQ in the germline V gene. This sequence joins TRBV7-6 and TRBJ2-7; 7 positions agree with TRBD1. The clonotype originates from a man in his fifties or sixties who had recovered from COVID-19. Sequencing was carried out using peripheral blood. The CDR3 DNA is TGTGCCGGCGGACAGGCTGACGAGCAGTACTTC. Translated, it gives CAGGQADEQYF.